The clone carrying this T cell receptor (beta chain) turned up a few times. This sample was taken from a study of blood T cell repertoires in COVID-19. Study background: Samples of COVID-19 (acute and convalescent) were obtained from the United States, Italy and Spain. The cDNA or gDNA used as material had been derived from T cells, B-cell-depleted T cells, or PBMCs.

Per the germline V gene, CDR1 is SGHRS and CDR2 is YFSETQ. This CDR3 comprises 15 residues. The J segment lost 5 bases and the V segment lost 4 bases, leaving 8 bases of the junction unmatched. Per the original data handling: Amplification of reference gene primers provided the estimated nucleated cell counts. TCRdb's copy holds only in-frame clones and misses some; the assay was immunoSEQ multiplex PCR. The V and J calls and clone size come from that table; D and trimming were worked out from the DNA. The data hold roughly 110,000 clones, with approximately 80% observed a single time. The chain uses TRBV5-1 and TRBJ1-4; TRBD1 agrees at 7 bases. Specimen: peripheral blood. The sequence was obtained from a woman in her seventies with acute or convalescent COVID-19. CDR3 nucleotide sequence: TGCGCCAGCAGCCCTAGGACAGGCAAGAATGAAAAACTGTTTTTT. Protein: CASSPRTGKNEKLFF. Complete variable domain (other parts from reference TRBV5-1 and TRBJ1-4): KAGVTQTPRYLIKTRGQQVTLSCSPISGHRSVSWYQQTPGQGLQFLFEYFSETQRNKGNFPGRFSGRQFSNSRSEMNVSTLELGDSALYLCASSPRTGKNEKLFFGSGTQLSVL.